Following are 2 T cell receptor beta chains from one sample sequenced in a study of T cells in tuberculosis. Generated by immunoSEQ multiplex PCR, the TCRdb table keeps only in-frame clones and is missing some. The repertoire holds over 30,000 clones, with about 90% as singletons. Time point: new active TB diagnosis, blood taken before or within 7 days of starting treatment. Material: PBMCs, obtained at tuberculosis diagnosis. The receptor set was obtained from an adult with tuberculosis.

The chain recombines TRBV6-5 with TRBJ1-1; D not certain. Germline assignment: CDR1 MNHEY and CDR2 SVGAGI. V dropped 4 bases and J dropped 3 bases, with 12 bases sitting between them. This CDR3 spans 14 amino acids. CDR3 region: CASSSRVPYTEAFF. CDR3 nucleotide sequence: TGTGCCAGCAGTTCCCGAGTACCCTACACTGAAGCTTTCTTT.

This chain joins TRBV7-9 and TRBJ1-4; D remains unclear. V was trimmed by 1 base and J by 4 bases, leaving 13 bases between them. Germline CDR1 reads SEHNR; CDR2 reads FQNEAQ (reference sequence). CDR3 length: 16 amino acids. The CDR3 region is CASSLGAETNNEKLFF. As DNA, the CDR3 is TGTGCCAGCAGCTTAGGGGCCGAGACGAATAATGAAAAACTGTTTTTT.